The 7 T cell receptor beta chains below were found in one sample sequenced in a study of shared clonotypes between healthy human individuals. The repertoire was sequenced with immunoSEQ multiplex PCR; TCRdb's copy has only in-frame clones and lacks some. The data contain roughly 1 million clones, 70% to 80% of them singletons. The sample was memory CD4+ T cells sorted from blood. The subset: CD45RA-negative fraction. These receptors were taken from a man younger than 30 in good health.

The chain carries TRBV2 and TRBJ1-2; no definite D call. Germline V CDR1 and CDR2: SNHLY, FYNNEI. The V and J ends lost 1 base and 3 bases respectively, with 6 bases between them. This CDR3 is 13 amino acids long. Here the CDR3 DNA reads TGTGCCAGCAGTGAAGTACGGTACTATGGCTACACCTTC. Translation gives CASSEVRYYGYTF.

The chain employs TRBV19 and TRBJ1-2, with D uncertain. The CDR3 runs 14 residues. Germline V gene sequence: CDR1 LNHDA, CDR2 SQIVND (reference sequence). V was pared by 1 base and J by 7 bases, with 13 bases between. As DNA, the CDR3 is TGTGCCAGTAGTATAGTGTACGGGGAACGTGGCTACACCTTC. As protein: CASSIVYGERGYTF.

This clone was recorded only once. This chain joins TRBV7-2 and TRBJ1-2; 7 nucleotides line up with TRBD1. V shed 2 bases and J 6 bases; nucleotides not matched to a gene: 3. Germline assignment: CDR1 SGHTA and CDR2 FQGNSA. The CDR3 is 13 amino acids. The CDR3 spells CASSLQQGNGYTF. The DNA for the CDR3 is TGTGCCAGCAGCTTACAACAGGGGAATGGCTACACCTTC.

In its sample, this clone was seen a few times. Other DNA sequences in the sample encode the same CDR3. This rearrangement joins TRBV6-5 to TRBJ2-7; weak D call: TRBD2 (6 bases). V gave up 2 bases and J gave up 4 bases, with 9 bases separating them. CDR1 and CDR2 (germline): MNHEY, SVGAGI. This CDR3 comprises 13 residues. CDR3 bases: TGTGCCAGCAGTTACCCAGGGACTTACGAGCAGTACTTC. This gives the protein CASSYPGTYEQYF.

The chain links TRBV7-2 to TRBJ2-7; D might be TRBD1 (5 bases). The CDR3 is made up of 14 amino acids. Germline CDR1 SGHTA, CDR2 FQGNSA. V dropped 5 bases and J dropped 4 bases, with 15 bases sitting between them. Here the CDR3 DNA reads TGTGCCAGCAGCACCGGACATCTCTTTTACGAGCAGTACTTC. This gives the protein CASSTGHLFYEQYF.

This clone has more than one count but fewer than ten. V and J are TRBV30 and TRBJ1-2; tentatively, D is TRBD1 (6 bases). The germline V gene has CDR1 GTSNPN and CDR2 SVGIG (reference sequence). The length of the CDR3 is 18 residues. The germline V and J ends were trimmed by 3 bases and 4 bases, with 27 bases remaining between them. The CDR3 nucleotides are TGTGCCTGGAGGGGGACCCCCTCTCGGGGGGGCGGTGGCTATGGCTACACCTTC. Translation gives CAWRGTPSRGGGGYGYTF.

This clone was detected once. V is TRBV19 and J is TRBJ2-7; D might be TRBD1 or TRBD2, each matching 6 bases. Per germline, CDR1 LNHDA and CDR2 SQIVND (reference sequence). The CDR3 sequence is 13 residues long. The germline V and J ends were trimmed by 6 bases and 3 bases, with 12 bases remaining between them. CDR3 DNA sequence: TGTGCCAGTAGGAAACAGGGACTCTACGAGCAGTACTTC. It translates to CASRKQGLYEQYF. The variable domain in full, with the rest retrieved from reference TRBV19 and TRBJ2-7, is DGGITQSPKYLFRKEGQNVTLSCEQNLNHDAMYWYRQDPGQGLRLIYYSQIVNDFQKGDIAEGYSVSREKKESFPLTVTSAQKNPTAFYLCASRKQGLYEQYFGPGTRLTVT.